Below are 12 T cell receptor beta chains sequenced from a single sample in a study of T cells after yellow fever vaccination. TCRdb re-called the 5' RACE reads through MiXCR, storing one row per CDR3 protein. Among approximately 96,000 distinct CDR3 sequences listed, more than 7.5% were seen once. The sample here was CD8+ T cells not binding an NS4B(214-222) dextramer, sorted from PBMCs, taken approximately 15 days after the first yellow fever vaccination. The receptors stem from a man between 18 and 29 years old who received the YFV17D yellow fever vaccine.

This clonotype has only a few counts. The genes are TRBV25-1 and TRBJ2-7; D is uncertain. The germline V and J ends were trimmed by 3 bases and 6 bases, with 6 bases remaining between them. The CDR3 sequence is 11 residues long. Germline V gene data show CDR1 as MGHDK and CDR2 as SYGVNS. CDR3 sequence: CASSDLPEQYV. For the CDR3, the DNA is TGTGCCAGCAGTGACCTACCCGAGCAGTACGTC.

This clonotype was detected a few times. This sequence joins TRBV12-3 or TRBV12-4 and TRBJ1-2; a weak D match, TRBD1 (5 bases). This CDR3 contains 14 residues. Trimming pared 0 bases from V and 1 base from J, leaving 6 bases between. DNA of the CDR3: TGTGCCAGCAGTTTAGCAGGGGATAACTATGGCTACACCTTC. It specifies CASSLAGDNYGYTF.

In its sample, this clonotype was seen many times. This chain joins TRBV5-1 and TRBJ1-1; no firm D call. V was pared by 2 bases and J by 6 bases, with 11 bases between. The CDR3 contains 13 residues. CDR1 and CDR2 (germline): SGHRS, YFSETQ. CDR3 region: CASSLGGSAEAFF. CDR3 coding DNA: TGCGCCAGCAGCTTAGGTGGTAGCGCTGAAGCTTTCTTT.

This clonotype was seen a handful of times. V is TRBV5-4 and J is TRBJ1-6; no reliable D call. This CDR3 has 15 residues. Trimming cost V 4 bases and J 4 bases, with 12 bases left between them. The germline gives CDR1 SGHNT, CDR2 YYREEE (reference sequence). The CDR3: CASSPSYRYNSPLHF. CDR3 coding DNA: TGTGCCAGCAGCCCTTCGTATAGGTATAATTCACCCCTCCACTTT. Full variable domain (outside the CDR3, taken from reference TRBV5-4 and TRBJ1-6): ETGVTQSPTHLIKTRGQQVTLRCSSQSGHNTVSWYQQALGQGPQFIFQYYREEENGRGNFPPRFSGLQFPNYSSELNVNALELDDSALYLCASSPSYRYNSPLHFGNGTRLTVT.

This clonotype was counted a few times. The chain has TRBV29-1 and TRBJ2-3; a possible D gene is TRBD2 (6 bases). The CDR3 is 14 amino acids. Germline values: CDR1 SQVTM, CDR2 ANQGSEA. V gave up 3 bases and J gave up 1 base, with 11 bases separating them. The DNA for the CDR3 is TGCAGCGTTGACGGCGGGGAAGGCACAGATACGCAGTATTTT. This gives the protein CSVDGGEGTDTQYF.

The chain joins TRBV6-2 or TRBV6-3 to TRBJ2-1; 7 bases align to TRBD2. Trimming removed 4 bases from V and 2 bases from J; junction bases left unmatched: 2. This CDR3 has 14 residues. The germline gives CDR1 MNHEY, CDR2 SVGEGT. The CDR3 DNA follows: TGTGCCAGCAGTTCCGGGGGGACCTACAATGAGCAGTTCTTC. This codes for CASSSGGTYNEQFF.

The chain uses TRBV7-8 and TRBJ2-2; D is unclear. V lost 5 bases to trimming and J lost 5 bases, with 9 bases between them. The CDR3 length is 13 residues. Germline V gene lookup returns CDR1 SGHVS and CDR2 FQNEAQ. DNA of the CDR3: TGTGCCAGCAGCCCAGGACCAACCGGGGAGCTGTTTTTT. It codes for CASSPGPTGELFF. Filled out from reference TRBV7-8 and TRBJ2-2, the complete variable domain reads GAGVSQSPRYKVAKRGQDVALRCDPISGHVSLFWYQQALGQGPEFLTYFQNEAQLDKSGLPSDRFFAERPEGSVSTLKIQRTQQEDSAVYLCASSPGPTGELFFGEGSRLTVL.

This clonotype occurred a few times. The genes are TRBV12-3 or TRBV12-4 and TRBJ1-5; D is ambiguous. V lost 5 bases to trimming and J lost 10 bases, with 15 bases between them. The CDR3 loop spans 13 amino acids. CDR3 residues: CASSPYSKEPQHF. In DNA, the CDR3 is TGTGCCAGCAGTCCTTATAGCAAGGAACCCCAGCATTTT.

This clonotype was seen at least ten times. CDR3 amino acids: CASSLGNTGELFF. Written as DNA, the CDR3 is TGTGCCAGCAGCTTAGGGAATACCGGGGAGCTGTTTTTT. The genes are TRBV13 and TRBJ2-2; no clear D. Germline loops: CDR1 PRHDT, CDR2 FYEKMQ (reference sequence). Between the trimmed V and J ends, which lost 0 bases and 5 bases, there was a span of 4 bases. This CDR3 is 13 amino acids long.

Here the CDR3 reads CASSPVPTGDSGELFF. CDR3 bases: TGTGCCAGCAGCCCCGTCCCGACAGGGGACAGCGGGGAGCTGTTTTTT. The chain carries TRBV11-1 and TRBJ2-2, with TRBD1 matching over 8 bases. CDR1 and CDR2 (germline): SGHAT, FQDESV (reference sequence). The CDR3 consists of 16 residues. Trimming removed 5 bases from V and 7 bases from J; junction bases left unmatched: 12.

The V call is TRBV6-5, the J call TRBJ1-2; 7 bases agree with TRBD1. CDR1 and CDR2 (germline): MNHEY, SVGAGI. With V trimmed by 4 bases and J by 3 bases, 2 bases remained unmatched. This CDR3 is 13 amino acids long. CDR3 coding DNA: TGTGCCAGCAGTTCACAGGGGTACTATGGCTACACCTTC. This encodes CASSSQGYYGYTF.

The DNA for the CDR3 is TGTGCCAGCAGCTCTTGGACAGGGGAGGAGGCAGATACGCAGTATTTT. This encodes CASSSWTGEEADTQYF. This chain connects TRBV7-2 to TRBJ2-3; TRBD1 agrees at 9 bases. This CDR3 comprises 16 residues. Germline-derived CDR1 and CDR2 are SGHTA and FQGNSA. V lost 4 bases to trimming and J lost 4 bases; unmatched junction nucleotides: 9.